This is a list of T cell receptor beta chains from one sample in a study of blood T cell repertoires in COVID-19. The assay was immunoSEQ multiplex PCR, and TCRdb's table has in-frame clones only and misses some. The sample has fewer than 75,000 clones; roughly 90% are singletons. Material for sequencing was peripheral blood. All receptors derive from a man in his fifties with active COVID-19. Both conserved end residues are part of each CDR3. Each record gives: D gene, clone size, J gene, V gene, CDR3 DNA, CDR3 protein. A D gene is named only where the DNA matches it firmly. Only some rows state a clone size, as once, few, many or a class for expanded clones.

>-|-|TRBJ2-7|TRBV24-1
TGTGCCACCAGTGACGGACAGTACTACGAGCAGTACTTC
CATSDGQYYEQYF
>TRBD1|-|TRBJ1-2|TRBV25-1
TGTGCCAGCAGTGAATATCGGGGACAGGGTGGAGGCTACACCTTC
CASSEYRGQGGGYTF
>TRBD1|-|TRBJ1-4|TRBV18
TGTGCCAGCTCACCAGAGGCAGGGGGCGGAAAACTGTTTTTT
CASSPEAGGGKLFF
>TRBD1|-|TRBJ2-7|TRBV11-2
TGTGCCAGCAGCTCAATGAAGACAGGGAGCGAGCAGTACTTC
CASSSMKTGSEQYF
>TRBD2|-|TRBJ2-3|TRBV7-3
TGTGCCAGCAGCGCCGGACTAGAGACAGATACGCAGTATTTT
CASSAGLETDTQYF
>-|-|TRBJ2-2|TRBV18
TGTGCCAGCTCACGGTTGACAGCTACGAACACCGGGGAGCTGTTTTTT
CASSRLTATNTGELFF
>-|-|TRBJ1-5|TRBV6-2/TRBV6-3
TGTGCCAGCAGTTATACTCAGGGGCGGTATAGCAATCAGCCCCAGCATTTT
CASSYTQGRYSNQPQHF
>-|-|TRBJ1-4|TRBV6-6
TGTGCCAGCAGTTATAGGGCCCCCAGGGTAGCCCTGTTTTTT
CASSYRAPRVALFF
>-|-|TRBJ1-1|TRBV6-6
TGTGCCAGTTCGTCTCGGGAAAACACTGAAGCTTTCTTT
CASSSRENTEAFF
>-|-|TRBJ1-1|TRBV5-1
TGCGCCAGCAGCTTGAACCCTAGTGCAACTCAGAGCACTGAAGCTTTCTTT
CASSLNPSATQSTEAFF
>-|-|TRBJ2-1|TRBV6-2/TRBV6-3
TGTGCCAGCACTTATGAGGGGGGGCTAAGGATTGAGCAGTTCTTC
CASTYEGGLRIEQFF
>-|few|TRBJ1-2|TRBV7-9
TGTGCCAGCAGCTTCTGGGGGCTGTTAAACTATGGCTACACCTTC
CASSFWGLLNYGYTF
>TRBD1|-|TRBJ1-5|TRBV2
TGTGCCAGCAGTGGGACAGGGGGAAATCAGCCCCAGCATTTT
CASSGTGGNQPQHF
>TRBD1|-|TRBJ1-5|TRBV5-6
TGTGCCAGCAGCTCGTTGACAGGGAACAATCAGCCCCAGCATTTT
CASSSLTGNNQPQHF
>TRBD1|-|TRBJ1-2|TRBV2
TGTGCCAGCAGTTTTAGGACAGGAGACTATGGCTACACCTTC
CASSFRTGDYGYTF
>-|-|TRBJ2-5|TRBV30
TGTGCCTGGTGTGAGGGGCTAGCCGGGGGGACCCAGTACTTC
CAWCEGLAGGTQYF
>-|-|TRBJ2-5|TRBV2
TGTGCCACCCTCGGTCAAAGTCAAGAGACCCAGTACTTC
CATLGQSQETQYF
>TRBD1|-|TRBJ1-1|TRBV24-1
TGTGCCATTTTCCAGGGGGCCTGGGGCACTGAAGCTTTCTTT
CAIFQGAWGTEAFF
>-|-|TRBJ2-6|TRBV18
TGTGCCAGCTCTAAATTGGGGGGCTCTGGGGCCAACGTCCTGACTTTC
CASSKLGGSGANVLTF
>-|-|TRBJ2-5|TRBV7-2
TGTGCCAGCAGCCCTAGTGGGGCCGCCCATATCGAGACCCAGTACTTC
CASSPSGAAHIETQYF
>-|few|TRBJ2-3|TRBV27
TGTGCCAGCAGTCCAAGCACAGATACGCAGTATTTT
CASSPSTDTQYF
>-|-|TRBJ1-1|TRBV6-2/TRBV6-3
TGTGCCAGCAGTTACCTGAGAAACACTGAAGCTTTCTTT
CASSYLRNTEAFF
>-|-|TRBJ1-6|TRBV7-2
TGTGCCAGCAGCTACGCCCCCCCAGGCGTCGCTTCACCCCTCCACTTT
CASSYAPPGVASPLHF
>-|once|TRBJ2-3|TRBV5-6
TGTGCCAGCAGCTTGGCGGGGGGCTACACAGATACGCAGTATTTT
CASSLAGGYTDTQYF
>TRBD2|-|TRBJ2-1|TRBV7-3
TGTGCCAGCAGGGCGGGGACTAGCGCGTACAATGAGCAGTTCTTC
CASRAGTSAYNEQFF
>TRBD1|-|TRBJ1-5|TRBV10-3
TGTGCCTCCAAGCAGGACAGGGAAGGCAATCAGCCCCAGCATTTT
CASKQDREGNQPQHF
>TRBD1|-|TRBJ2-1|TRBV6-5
TGTGCCAGCAAAGGGACAGGGGACAATGAGCAGTTCTTC
CASKGTGDNEQFF
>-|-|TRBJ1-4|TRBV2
TGTGCCAGCAGTGATTCGGCCAACCGAGGAGCCAATGAAAAACTGTTTTTT
CASSDSANRGANEKLFF
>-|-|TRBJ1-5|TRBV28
TGTGCCAGCAGTTTAAGGAGGGGTCGCCAGCCCCAGCATTTT
CASSLRRGRQPQHF
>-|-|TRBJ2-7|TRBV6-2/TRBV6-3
TGTGCCAGCAGTTACTCCTACGAGGTCACAATTACCTCCTACGAGCAGTACTTC
CASSYSYEVTITSYEQYF
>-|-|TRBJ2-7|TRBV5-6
TGTGCCAGCAGTGCGCCCTGGGCAGAAGACTACGAGCAGTACTTC
CASSAPWAEDYEQYF
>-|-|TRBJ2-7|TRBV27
TGTGCCAGCAGTTTATCGTACGGTGCCTACGAGCAGTACTTC
CASSLSYGAYEQYF
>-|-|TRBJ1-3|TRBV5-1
TGCGCCAGCAGCTTAGCCGGTATCTCTGGAAACACCATATATTTT
CASSLAGISGNTIYF
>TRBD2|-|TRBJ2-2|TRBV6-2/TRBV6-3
TGTGCCAGCAGCCCCGGGACTAGCGCCTTTGACACCGGGGAGCTGTTTTTT
CASSPGTSAFDTGELFF